A selection of T cell receptor beta chains follows, all from one sample in a study of regulatory T cells in long-lasting Graves disease. TCRdb called the multiplex PCR reads again in MiXCR, with one record for every CDR3 protein. The table records some 400,000 distinct CDR3 sequences, about 16% of them present only once. This sample was also put to use in a study of T cells in Graves' hyperthyroidism and ophthalmopathy.

The specimen was peripheral blood mononuclear cells (PBMCs), collected at new diagnosis, from a patient treated with antithyroid drugs. The receptors come from a young woman with Graves disease. Each CDR3 is given without its conserved first and last residue. Each record gives: CDR3 protein, V gene, clone size, J gene. The size of a clone is reported for some rows only, either as once, few or many, or as a class for expanded clones.

CDR3 protein: ASIIISVDYEQY
V gene: TRBV2
clone size: .
J gene: TRBJ2-7

CDR3 protein: ASGSARGAETQY
V gene: TRBV27
clone size: many
J gene: TRBJ2-5

CDR3 protein: ASSDRTGGNEQF
V gene: TRBV10-1
clone size: few
J gene: TRBJ2-1

CDR3 protein: ASSKRNQGQQY
V gene: TRBV3-1
clone size: many
J gene: TRBJ2-7

CDR3 protein: ASSSRPPDTQY
V gene: TRBV11-1
clone size: many
J gene: TRBJ2-3

CDR3 protein: ASSPHVGGSNGQF
V gene: TRBV2
clone size: many
J gene: TRBJ2-1

CDR3 protein: ASSPTGREETQY
V gene: TRBV7-3
clone size: many
J gene: TRBJ2-5

CDR3 protein: AWSVGGGSAF
V gene: TRBV30
clone size: .
J gene: TRBJ1-1

CDR3 protein: ASSQVTSGSGETQY
V gene: TRBV4-2
clone size: .
J gene: TRBJ2-5

CDR3 protein: ASSTTDGGSPGRPF
V gene: TRBV6-1
clone size: few
J gene: TRBJ2-1

CDR3 protein: ASSSYRGPGELF
V gene: TRBV11-2
clone size: many
J gene: TRBJ2-2

CDR3 protein: ASSQAPGTSGGDGTGELF
V gene: TRBV6-1
clone size: .
J gene: TRBJ2-2

CDR3 protein: ASSPGGRGSEETQY
V gene: TRBV4-1
clone size: .
J gene: TRBJ2-5

CDR3 protein: ASSRQLNTEAF
V gene: TRBV5-1
clone size: many
J gene: TRBJ1-1

CDR3 protein: ASSLGPNYEQY
V gene: TRBV7-3
clone size: few
J gene: TRBJ2-7

CDR3 protein: ASSQGQSNTGELF
V gene: TRBV4-1
clone size: few
J gene: TRBJ2-2

CDR3 protein: ASYGTPGNTIY
V gene: TRBV7-9
clone size: .
J gene: TRBJ1-3

CDR3 protein: ATSRDSLGQHYGYT
V gene: TRBV15
clone size: many
J gene: TRBJ1-2

CDR3 protein: SARVARETAYEQY
V gene: TRBV20-1
clone size: many
J gene: TRBJ2-7

CDR3 protein: ASSEWALSSYNEQF
V gene: TRBV2
clone size: many
J gene: TRBJ2-1

CDR3 protein: ASSEETPYNSPLH
V gene: TRBV2
clone size: many
J gene: TRBJ1-6

CDR3 protein: ASSYTEINTEAF
V gene: TRBV6-5
clone size: many
J gene: TRBJ1-1

CDR3 protein: ASSLGAYNEQF
V gene: TRBV7-9
clone size: many
J gene: TRBJ2-1

CDR3 protein: ASSPGVLAKNIQY
V gene: TRBV7-2
clone size: .
J gene: TRBJ2-4

CDR3 protein: ASSLLPVAASDTQY
V gene: TRBV14
clone size: few
J gene: TRBJ2-3

CDR3 protein: ASSLRGQIHNEQF
V gene: TRBV12-3/TRBV12-4
clone size: many
J gene: TRBJ2-1

CDR3 protein: SARDLSVQGGTLSDTQY
V gene: TRBV20-1
clone size: many
J gene: TRBJ2-3

CDR3 protein: AWQTGGGYEQY
V gene: TRBV30
clone size: few
J gene: TRBJ2-7

CDR3 protein: ASRDGRNYGYT
V gene: TRBV5-1
clone size: few
J gene: TRBJ1-2

CDR3 protein: ASSKTSGVAYEQY
V gene: TRBV9
clone size: .
J gene: TRBJ2-7

CDR3 protein: ASSHPSVTDTQY
V gene: TRBV11-1
clone size: many
J gene: TRBJ2-3

CDR3 protein: ASSEEAGKGPLGGYT
V gene: TRBV2
clone size: many
J gene: TRBJ1-2

CDR3 protein: ASSQGHLSPLKNIQY
V gene: TRBV5-1
clone size: .
J gene: TRBJ2-4

CDR3 protein: ASSLGYRDSPLH
V gene: TRBV7-9
clone size: many
J gene: TRBJ1-6

CDR3 protein: ASRWTSRYYEQY
V gene: TRBV6-1
clone size: many
J gene: TRBJ2-7

CDR3 protein: ASSLRGPQETQY
V gene: TRBV7-3
clone size: few
J gene: TRBJ2-5

CDR3 protein: ASSRTSGPYNEQF
V gene: TRBV5-1
clone size: few
J gene: TRBJ2-1

CDR3 protein: ASSRTSGNYNEQF
V gene: TRBV7-2
clone size: many
J gene: TRBJ2-1

CDR3 protein: ASSSVTAEQF
V gene: TRBV7-9
clone size: many
J gene: TRBJ2-1

CDR3 protein: ASSLFGTGFYGYT
V gene: TRBV12-3/TRBV12-4
clone size: many
J gene: TRBJ1-2

CDR3 protein: ASSSGTSSNTGELF
V gene: TRBV7-7
clone size: .
J gene: TRBJ2-2

CDR3 protein: AWSQFRSNNEQF
V gene: TRBV30
clone size: many
J gene: TRBJ2-1

CDR3 protein: ASSLNFGGNNEQF
V gene: TRBV27
clone size: many
J gene: TRBJ2-1

CDR3 protein: ASKLHVWNTEAF
V gene: TRBV6-1
clone size: many
J gene: TRBJ1-1

CDR3 protein: ASSPRLAGRYNEQF
V gene: TRBV12-3/TRBV12-4
clone size: many
J gene: TRBJ2-1

CDR3 protein: ATSDFDRGTDTQY
V gene: TRBV24-1
clone size: few
J gene: TRBJ2-3

CDR3 protein: SALGSAALH
V gene: TRBV20-1
clone size: .
J gene: TRBJ1-6

CDR3 protein: ATSDPLAGLETQY
V gene: TRBV24-1
clone size: many
J gene: TRBJ2-5

CDR3 protein: SASSKSSYNEQF
V gene: TRBV20-1
clone size: .
J gene: TRBJ2-1

CDR3 protein: SGSGLADYNEQF
V gene: TRBV20-1
clone size: .
J gene: TRBJ2-1

CDR3 protein: ATSPLGDTQY
V gene: TRBV15
clone size: few
J gene: TRBJ2-3

CDR3 protein: ASSVDEDLTYEQY
V gene: TRBV9
clone size: few
J gene: TRBJ2-7

CDR3 protein: ASSLDDGRREQY
V gene: TRBV11-1
clone size: many
J gene: TRBJ2-7

CDR3 protein: ASSPGGRGYT
V gene: TRBV12-3/TRBV12-4
clone size: few
J gene: TRBJ1-2

CDR3 protein: SARTDGFGYEQY
V gene: TRBV20-1
clone size: many
J gene: TRBJ2-7

CDR3 protein: ASSTPTAQY
V gene: TRBV19
clone size: .
J gene: TRBJ2-4

CDR3 protein: ASSPWRGTDTQY
V gene: TRBV18
clone size: many
J gene: TRBJ2-3

CDR3 protein: ASSLTGGFYGYT
V gene: TRBV6-5
clone size: few
J gene: TRBJ1-2

CDR3 protein: ASSQGLAGETQY
V gene: TRBV3-1
clone size: many
J gene: TRBJ2-5

CDR3 protein: ASSFQNRAENTEAF
V gene: TRBV5-6
clone size: few
J gene: TRBJ1-1